This entry features one T cell receptor beta chain sequence. Antigen specificity is unknown. These data come from a study of T cell repertoires in cytomegalovirus infection. Study-level background: HLA-C-restricted CMV epitopes, recently identified, and well-studied HLA-B-restricted ones were used by the study. Shared public TCR beta signatures pointed to both CMV infection and a matching HLA type.

TCRdb analysed the reads with MiXCR anew, one entry per CDR3 protein. The sample lists approximately 990,000 distinct CDR3 sequences, 30% to 40% occurring once. Study conclusions and caveats: Summed frequency of public TCR beta families distinguished CMV carriers with the relevant HLA.

Germline V gene data show CDR1 as MGHRA and CDR2 as YSYEKL. There are 15 residues in the CDR3. V lost 3 bases to trimming and J lost 4 bases, with 12 bases between them. V and J are TRBV4-1 and TRBJ2-2; perhaps D is TRBD1 or TRBD2 (5 bases each). The sequencing used cultured CD8+ T cells from PBMCs, collected from culture after CMV antigen stimulation. This sequence was found in a human donor in good health (CMV status not recorded). Some clones in this sample may be carry-over from other donors' samples. The CDR3 region is CASSHGTASTGELFF. The CDR3 DNA is TGCGCCAGCAGCCACGGGACGGCTAGCACCGGGGAGCTGTTTTTT.